This T cell receptor beta chain was recorded in a study of control samples from healthy donors and cancer patients. Trimming cost V 3 bases and J 3 bases, with 13 bases left between them. The CDR3 runs to 15 residues. The V gene's germline CDR1 is MNHEY and CDR2 SMNVEV (reference sequence). Only in-frame clones appear in the TCRdb table, and some are missing; sequencing was by immunoSEQ multiplex PCR. The sample has around 150,000 clones; over 85% are singletons. The source of this sequence is a young man in good health. Input material: blood. V gene TRBV27 combines with J gene TRBJ2-3, with D maybe TRBD2 (6 bases). The CDR3 loop reads CASSFRNSGTDTQYF. The CDR3 nucleotides read TGTGCCAGCAGTTTCAGAAATAGCGGAACAGATACGCAGTATTTT.